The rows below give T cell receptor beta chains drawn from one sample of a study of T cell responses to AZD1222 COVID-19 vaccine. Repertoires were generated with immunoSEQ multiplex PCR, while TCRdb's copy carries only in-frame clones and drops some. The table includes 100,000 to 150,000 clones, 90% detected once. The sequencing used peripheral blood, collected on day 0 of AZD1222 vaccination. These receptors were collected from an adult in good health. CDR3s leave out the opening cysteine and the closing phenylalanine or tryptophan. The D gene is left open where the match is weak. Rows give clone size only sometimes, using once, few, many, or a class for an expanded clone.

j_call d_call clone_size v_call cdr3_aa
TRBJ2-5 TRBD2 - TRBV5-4 ASSLSSGQETQY
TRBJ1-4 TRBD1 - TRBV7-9 ASSVRGAGTGAHNEKLF
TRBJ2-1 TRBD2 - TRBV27 ASNPGTTVYNEQF
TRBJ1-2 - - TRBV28 ASTPLEANYGYT
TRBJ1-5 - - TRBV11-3 ASSLTLSNQPQH
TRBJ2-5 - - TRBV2 ASSEVTSQETQY
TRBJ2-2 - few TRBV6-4 ASSGETDTGELF
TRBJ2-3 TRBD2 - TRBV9 ASSVEAGGSTDTQY
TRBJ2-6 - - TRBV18 ASSPRTDSLSGANVLT
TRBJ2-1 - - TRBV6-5 ASIEWDEQF
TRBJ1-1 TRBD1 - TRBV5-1 ASSLAGTGAEAF
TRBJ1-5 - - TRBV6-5 ASSLNTGFGNQPQH
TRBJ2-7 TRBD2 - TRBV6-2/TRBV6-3 ASSYSGTSGYEQY
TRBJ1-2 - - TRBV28 ASSLSVKGYT
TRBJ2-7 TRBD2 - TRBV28 ASSLPGGGSYEQY
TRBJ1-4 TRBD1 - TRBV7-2 ASSLRQGGEKLF
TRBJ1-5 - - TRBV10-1 ASRNTNLDQPQH
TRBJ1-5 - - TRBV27 ASSLNGGNQPQH
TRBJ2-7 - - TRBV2 ASSEEALYEQY
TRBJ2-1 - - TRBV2 ASSAGRGLSEQF